These T cell receptor beta chains were read from a single sample in a study of T-cell memory formation after mild COVID-19. TCRdb processed the 5' RACE reads anew with MiXCR; each CDR3 protein has one entry. The sample contains roughly 550,000 distinct CDR3 sequences, 20% of which appear only once. Sequenced: PBMCs or a T cell subset sorted from them (not recorded which). These receptors came from an adult woman who had mild COVID-19 (a few samples of this study predate the infection). Cell type and time point are not known. Each CDR3 is given with its conserved first and last residue. The D gene is left open where the match is weak. Clone size, where shown, is once, few, many, or a class for clones that have expanded.

NA | TRBJ1-1 | NA | TRBV27 | CASRDLRVNTEAFF | TGTGCCAGCAGAGATCTGAGGGTGAACACTGAAGCTTTCTTT
many | TRBJ2-3 | TRBD2 | TRBV18 | CASWKPGLAGGGTDTQYF | TGTGCCAGCTGGAAGCCGGGACTAGCGGGAGGAGGCACAGATACGCAGTATTTT
NA | TRBJ1-1 | TRBD1 | TRBV29-1 | CSVEPRGATEAFF | TGCAGCGTTGAACCCAGGGGGGCCACTGAAGCTTTCTTT
NA | TRBJ2-2 | NA | TRBV10-2 | CASQSRRPGELFF | TGCGCCAGCCAATCGAGGAGGCCCGGGGAGCTGTTTTTT
few | TRBJ1-6 | NA | TRBV28 | CASSGVGSSYNSPLHF | TGTGCCAGCAGTGGTGTTGGAAGCTCCTATAATTCACCCCTCCACTTT
NA | TRBJ1-1 | NA | TRBV11-2 | CASSLALEKNTEAFF | TGTGCCAGCAGCTTAGCCCTGGAGAAGAACACTGAAGCTTTCTTT
NA | TRBJ2-3 | TRBD1 | TRBV5-1 | CASSPSSTGATDTQYF | TGCGCCAGCAGCCCCTCCTCGACAGGGGCCACAGATACGCAGTATTTT
few | TRBJ2-3 | TRBD2 | TRBV6-1 | CASTPGSGRGDTQYF | TGTGCCAGCACCCCCGGAAGCGGGAGGGGGGATACGCAGTATTTT
NA | TRBJ1-1 | NA | TRBV20-1 | CSASGGREAFF | TGCAGTGCTAGCGGGGGGAGAGAAGCTTTCTTT
NA | TRBJ2-3 | NA | TRBV10-3 | CAISEFKSDTQYF | TGTGCCATCAGTGAGTTCAAGTCAGATACGCAGTATTTT
once | TRBJ1-5 | NA | TRBV28 | CASSLFYRNQPQHF | TGTGCCAGCAGTTTATTTTATCGAAATCAGCCCCAGCATTTT
NA | TRBJ2-5 | NA | TRBV20-1 | CSAPSEFQETQYF | TGCAGTGCCCCCAGCGAGTTTCAAGAGACCCAGTACTTC
few | TRBJ2-1 | NA | TRBV2 | CASSVTGISNEQFF | TGTGCCAGCAGTGTCACAGGGATATCAAATGAGCAGTTCTTC
NA | TRBJ2-7 | NA | TRBV7-9 | CASSDVGQPYEQYF | TGTGCCAGCAGCGACGTCGGACAGCCTTACGAGCAGTACTTC
many | TRBJ2-7 | TRBD1 | TRBV5-1 | CASSPGLTGLFRSYEQYF | TGCGCCAGCAGCCCGGGTTTGACAGGGCTTTTTCGGAGCTACGAGCAGTACTTC
NA | TRBJ2-3 | TRBD2 | TRBV12-3/TRBV12-4 | CASSPSGGPFDTQYF | TGTGCCAGCAGTCCGTCGGGAGGTCCATTTGATACGCAGTATTTT
few | TRBJ2-6 | NA | TRBV7-9 | CASSWVLDSRSGANVLTF | TGTGCCAGCAGCTGGGTCCTTGACAGCAGGTCTGGGGCCAACGTCCTGACTTTC
NA | TRBJ2-7 | NA | TRBV18 | CASSTDSSYEQYF | TGTGCCAGCTCTACGGACAGTTCCTACGAGCAGTACTTC
NA | TRBJ2-5 | NA | TRBV4-1 | CASSQGSTGRGWETQYF | TGCGCCAGCAGCCAAGGATCGACAGGGAGGGGCTGGGAGACCCAGTACTTC
NA | TRBJ2-2 | TRBD1 | TRBV12-5 | CASGLYRGVTGELFF | TGTGCTAGTGGTTTGTACAGGGGCGTTACCGGGGAGCTGTTTTTT
few | TRBJ2-2 | TRBD1 | TRBV6-5 | CASSYRQGVVSGELFF | TGTGCCAGCAGTTACCGGCAGGGGGTAGTGTCCGGGGAGCTGTTTTTT
NA | TRBJ1-2 | TRBD1 | TRBV7-2 | CASSQNRQGAGYGYTF | TGTGCCAGCAGCCAGAATAGACAGGGGGCCGGCTATGGCTACACCTTC
NA | TRBJ2-6 | NA | TRBV3-1 | CASSSRAVSGANVLTF | TGTGCCAGCAGCTCTCGGGCGGTCTCTGGGGCCAACGTCCTGACTTTC